The 2 T cell receptor beta chains presented below share a single source sample, sequenced in a study of graft-versus-host responses after intestinal transplantation (dated by TCRdb to the early 2020s). Per the publication, the time point label means: cells obtained before transplantation from donor or recipient. For these TCRs, the target antigens are not known. Library method: the immunoSEQ multiplex PCR assay. TCRdb took this table from immuneACCESS and kept in-frame rearrangements with V and J called. Such tables lack part of the clones; where checked against another copy, unresolved V genes explain under half of the gap, and the rest is unexplained. The table for this sample lists some 90,000 clones; about 93% of them were counted only once. The ten biggest clones cover about 0.5% of the sample. The sequenced sample was unstimulated CD8+ T cells sorted from spleen or lymph node cells, obtained before intestinal transplant. The receptors here all came from a human donor who received an intestinal transplant.

This clone was recorded once. The J gene is TRBJ1-1, the V gene TRBV14, with 7 bases fitting TRBD1. Per the germline V gene, CDR1 is SGHDN and CDR2 is FVKESK. The CDR3 covers 13 residues. J lost 4 bases, V lost 4 bases, and 3 bases had no gene match. The DNA for the CDR3 is TGTGCCAGCAGCCCAGGGGGGTCCACTGAAGCTTTCTTT. Protein product: CASSPGGSTEAFF. The entire variable domain, with the rest obtained from reference TRBV14 and TRBJ1-1, is as follows: EAGVTQFPSHSVIEKGQTVTLRCDPISGHDNLYWYRRVMGKEIKFLLHFVKESKQDESGMPNNRFLAERTGGTYSTLKVQPAELEDSGVYFCASSPGGSTEAFFGQGTRLTVV.

The chain couples TRBV4-1 to TRBJ2-1, with 14 bases matching TRBD2. Germline-derived CDR1 and CDR2 are MGHRA and YSYEKL. Trimming removed 4 bases from V and 10 bases from J; junction bases left unmatched: 6. The CDR3 spans 15 residues. The CDR3 sequence: CASSLGTSGSREQFF. CDR3 in DNA: TGCGCCAGCAGCCTCGGGACTAGCGGGAGTAGGGAGCAGTTCTTC.